Here is one T cell receptor (beta chain) with its context. A sample-barcoded 5' primer and a J-beta primer mix were used in a second PCR of roughly 6 to 11 cycles. MiXCR, applied by TCRdb to the 5' RACE reads, yields one record per CDR3 protein. Of about 1.8 million distinct CDR3 sequences detected, approximately 50% appear once; the ten largest clones hold approximately 2.1%. This entry belongs to a study of blood T cells in healthy people across ages. The CDR3 runs to 13 residues. CDR1 MDHEN and CDR2 SYDVKM come from the germline V gene. This sequence joins TRBV28 and TRBJ2-4; 7 bases map to TRBD1. The end of the DNA fits TRBJ2-5 better, so the J call may be wrong. Input material: blood. This TCR derives from a woman in her forties in good health. The CDR3 nucleotides are TGTGCCACCTTGACAGGGTCTCGGGAGACCCAGTACTTC. Protein: CATLTGSRETQYF.